Each of the 22 T cell receptor beta chains below was sequenced from the same sample in a study of Ad26.COV2.S vaccination and SARS-CoV-2 variants. As for treatment: 15 to 20 received Ad26.COV2.S at low or high dose, single or two shots; a few received placebo; per-sample allocation not given. All samples were drawn on day 63, counting from the first vaccine or placebo injection. Some clones are missing from TCRdb's copy, which holds only in-frame ones; the method was immunoSEQ multiplex PCR. The sample has a few hundred thousand clones, under 90% seen once. The input for sequencing was peripheral blood, taken in a trial of Ad26.COV2.S vaccine versus placebo. Every receptor here comes from a person aged 18-60 years who received the Ad26.COV2.S COVID-19 vaccine or a placebo.

The chain carries TRBV4-1 and TRBJ1-2; 7 nucleotides agree with TRBD1. CDR1 is MGHRA, CDR2 YSYEKL, per germline. J was trimmed by 6 bases and V by 0 bases; bases with no gene match: 4. The CDR3 sequence is 14 residues long. The CDR3 bases are TGCGCCAGCAGCCAAGATACAGGGGCGAATGGCTACACCTTC. As protein: CASSQDTGANGYTF.

The chain employs TRBV19 and TRBJ1-2; D is perhaps TRBD1 (5 bases). The germline V and J ends were trimmed by 8 bases and 10 bases, with 26 bases remaining between them. In germline, CDR1 is LNHDA, CDR2 SQIVND (reference sequence). The CDR3 has 15 amino acids. CDR3 DNA: TGTGCCAGTGGCCCGGGACGGCCAAACCCAGAAACCTACACCTTC. It specifies CASGPGRPNPETYTF.

This chain connects TRBV6-2 or TRBV6-3 to TRBJ1-2; 10 bases are shared with TRBD1. Germline CDR1 MNHEY, CDR2 SVGEGT. The J segment lost 3 bases and the V segment lost 6 bases, leaving 13 bases of the junction unmatched. This CDR3 contains 17 residues. The chain's CDR3 is CASSLRDRGGGDYGYTF. For the CDR3, the DNA is TGTGCCAGCAGCTTACGGGACAGGGGTGGCGGTGACTATGGCTACACCTTC.

This clone was detected only a few times. The V call is TRBV19, the J call TRBJ1-6; 7 bases align to TRBD1. Looked up from germline, CDR1 is LNHDA and CDR2 is SQIVND (reference sequence). The V gene end was trimmed by 3 bases and the J gene end by 8 bases; junction bases not matched to a gene: 7. The CDR3 sequence is 15 residues long. The CDR3 nucleotides are TGTGCCAGTAGTATTGGGACAGTTATTGATTCACCCCTCCACTTT. It codes for CASSIGTVIDSPLHF.

The chain recombines TRBV5-1 with TRBJ2-1, with no clear D. This CDR3 contains 16 residues. The V gene lost 1 base and the J gene lost 5 bases, with 16 bases spanning the gap. CDR1 is SGHRS, CDR2 YFSETQ, per germline. The CDR3 spells CASSLQPGQGNNEQFF. As DNA, the CDR3 is TGCGCCAGCAGCTTGCAACCGGGCCAAGGAAACAATGAGCAGTTCTTC.

The V and J genes are TRBV5-1 and TRBJ1-1, with 7 bases aligning to TRBD1. Germline CDR1 and CDR2: SGHRS and YFSETQ. The V and J ends lost 2 bases and 2 bases, in that order; junction bases with no gene match: 6. The CDR3 totals 15 residues. CDR3 DNA sequence: TGCGCCAGCAGCTTCCTAACAGGGGCTAACACTGAAGCTTTCTTT. Residues: CASSFLTGANTEAFF.

J is TRBJ2-3 and V is TRBV6-8; D remains unclear. The V gene's germline CDR1 is MNHGY and CDR2 SAAAGT. Trimming left V 7 bases short and J 0 bases short, with 14 bases between. The CDR3 totals 15 residues. The CDR3 reads CASTLGLFSTDTQYF. The CDR3 bases are TGTGCCAGCACCTTAGGGTTGTTTAGCACAGATACGCAGTATTTT.

This clone came up many times. This rearrangement joins TRBV24-1 to TRBJ1-2; unclear D gene. This CDR3 has 18 residues. Germline assignment: CDR1 KGHDR and CDR2 SFDVKD. V was trimmed by 1 base and J by 3 bases, leaving 20 bases between them. The CDR3, as DNA: TGTGCCACCAGTGATTTTCGTTTGTTCCTTGGCCAGGACTATGGCTACACCTTC. Its translation is CATSDFRLFLGQDYGYTF.

The gene calls are TRBV12-3 or TRBV12-4 and TRBJ2-7, with D tentatively TRBD1 (6 bases). The CDR3 consists of 13 residues. Trimming cost V 4 bases and J 11 bases, with 18 bases left between them. This CDR3 reads CASSSGVPGVKYF. In nucleotides, the CDR3 is TGTGCCAGCAGTTCAGGGGTCCCCGGCGTTAAGTACTTC.

The gene calls are TRBV19 and TRBJ2-2; 9 nucleotides agree with TRBD1. After removal of 7 bases from V and 5 bases from J, the junction contained 8 bases not matched to a gene. CDR1 is LNHDA and CDR2 is SQIVND in the germline V gene (reference sequence). This CDR3 comprises 15 residues. The DNA of the CDR3 is TGTGCCAGTATATCGCAGACAGGGGGTACCGGGGAGCTGTTTTTT. It codes for CASISQTGGTGELFF.

The rearrangement joins TRBV19 to TRBJ2-1; D is perhaps TRBD2 (5 bases). This CDR3 spans 14 amino acids. Germline V lookup: CDR1 LNHDA, CDR2 SQIVND (reference sequence). Trimming removed 6 bases from V and 2 bases from J, with 11 bases in between. The DNA for the CDR3 is TGTGCCAGTAGGGAAAACGGGGCCTACAATGAGCAGTTCTTC. Translated: CASRENGAYNEQFF.

This chain's CDR3 is CASSRDRVQETQYF. The CDR3, as DNA: TGTGCCAGCAGCCGGGACAGGGTTCAAGAGACCCAGTACTTC. The gene calls are TRBV5-6 and TRBJ2-5, with 9 nucleotides matching TRBD1. V lost 4 bases and J lost 2; bases outside the gene matches: 3. CDR3 size: 14 residues. CDR1 and CDR2 (germline): SGHDT, YYEEEE.

V is TRBV18 and J is TRBJ2-5; D call uncertain. The CDR3 length is 14 residues. Germline loops: CDR1 KGHSH, CDR2 LQKENI. Trimming shortened V by 5 bases and J by 5 bases, and 15 bases separated the two germline ends. The CDR3, as DNA: TGTGCCAGCTCAGTCAATTGGGGAAGGGAGACCCAGTACTTC. This sequence encodes CASSVNWGRETQYF.

The chain couples TRBV7-8 to TRBJ2-7, with 9 bases identical to TRBD2. The CDR3 is made up of 19 amino acids. The J segment lost 6 bases and the V segment lost 4 bases, leaving 22 bases of the junction unmatched. CDR1 is SGHVS and CDR2 is FQNEAQ in the germline V gene. CDR3 residues: CASSSYPIAGDPYIFEQYV. CDR3 bases: TGTGCCAGCAGCTCATACCCGATAGCGGGAGACCCCTATATTTTCGAGCAGTACGTC.

The chain links TRBV7-2 to TRBJ1-1; no reliable D call. Germline CDR1 is SGHTA and CDR2 is FQGNSA. The CDR3 runs to 12 residues. Trimming stripped 3 bases from V and 0 bases from J, with 2 bases between. CDR3 loop: CASSFVNTEAFF. In DNA, the CDR3 is TGTGCCAGCAGCTTCGTGAACACTGAAGCTTTCTTT. Filled out from reference TRBV7-2 and TRBJ1-1, the complete variable domain reads GAGVSQSPSNKVTEKGKDVELRCDPISGHTALYWYRQSLGQGLEFLIYFQGNSAPDKSGLPSDRFSAERTGGSVSTLTIQRTQQEDSAVYLCASSFVNTEAFFGQGTRLTVV.

The V and J genes are TRBV7-2 and TRBJ1-2, with D perhaps matching TRBD1 (6 bases). Deletions cut 5 bases from V and 8 bases from J, with 12 bases between. CDR1 is SGHTA, CDR2 FQGNSA, per germline. CDR3 length: 12 amino acids. The CDR3 DNA follows: TGTGCCAGCAGCCCCGCGACAGGCGGCTACACCTTC. It is translated as CASSPATGGYTF.

The rearrangement links TRBV18 to TRBJ2-1; D tentatively fits TRBD1 or TRBD2 (5 bases each). The CDR3 is 13 amino acids. V shed 6 bases and J shed 6 bases, with 12 bases lying between them. The germline CDR1 and CDR2 sequences are KGHSH and LQKENI. The CDR3 region has the DNA TGTGCCAGCTCCGGGGCGTGGGGCAATGAGCAGTTCTTC. It yields the protein CASSGAWGNEQFF.

The chain's CDR3 is CASSLTGQQNQPQHF. CDR3 nucleotide sequence: TGTGCCAGCAGCCTTACGGGACAGCAAAATCAGCCCCAGCATTTT. V is TRBV7-6 and J is TRBJ1-5; 7 bases are shared with TRBD1. The V and J ends lost 5 bases and 4 bases, in that order; junction bases with no gene match: 8. CDR1 is SGHVS and CDR2 is FNYEAQ in the germline V gene. CDR3 length equals 15 residues.

CDR3 sequence (DNA): TGTGCCAGCAGCCTGAGGACAAGACCTAACTATGGCTACACCTTC. Protein product: CASSLRTRPNYGYTF. The chain carries TRBV7-2 and TRBJ1-2, with D possibly TRBD1 on 5 matching bases. Between the trimmed V and J ends, which lost 5 bases and 0 bases, there was a span of 13 bases. The CDR3 has 15 residues. Germline-derived CDR1 and CDR2 are SGHTA and FQGNSA.

The chain employs TRBV14 and TRBJ2-2; 8 bases match TRBD1. Unmatched junction bases numbered 8, after V lost 5 bases and J lost 6 bases. The CDR3 is 15 residues long. Germline lookup yields CDR1 SGHDN and CDR2 FVKESK. The CDR3 coding sequence is TGTGCCAGCAGCGGGTGGACAGGGAAGGCCGGGGAGCTGTTTTTT. Protein product: CASSGWTGKAGELFF.

The rearrangement links TRBV4-3 to TRBJ1-2; perhaps TRBD1 as D (5 bases). Germline CDR1 LGHNA, CDR2 YSLEER. V lost 6 bases, J lost 5 bases, and 22 bases lay in between. The CDR3 covers 16 residues. CDR3 in DNA: TGCGCCAGCAGTGTTATCGGGGCTCTGGACCAATATGGCTACACCTTC. Protein sequence: CASSVIGALDQYGYTF.

The gene calls are TRBV24-1 and TRBJ2-2; D remains unclear. Germline CDR1 KGHDR, CDR2 SFDVKD. V was shortened by 4 bases and J by 1 base, with 9 bases between the two germline ends. This CDR3 region has 15 residues. This CDR3 is CATSEVQRNTGELFF. In DNA, the CDR3 is TGTGCCACCAGTGAGGTACAGCGGAACACCGGGGAGCTGTTTTTT.